This TCR beta chain comes out of a study of human T cells and chemical hapten exposure. This clonotype has ten or more counts. Time point defined: patch test 1, 2 weeks after DPC sensitization. Treatment indicated: therapeutic diphenylcyclopropenone sensitization with weekly scalp DPC. CDR1 MDHEN and CDR2 SYDVKM come from the germline V gene. The CDR3 has 12 amino acids. The V end was cut by 7 bases, the J end by 5 bases, with 9 bases between. TCRdb analysed the RACE reads with MiXCR anew, one entry per CDR3 protein. The sample includes about 56,000 distinct CDR3 sequences, about 9% of them seen just once.

The V and J genes are TRBV28 and TRBJ1-5; D unclear. The sample here was whole blood, taken in connection with sensitization to the hapten diphenylcyclopropenone (DPC). The receptor's source is a woman in her forties with alopecia areata. Some clones in this sample may be carry-over from other donors' samples. Written as DNA, the CDR3 is TGTGCCAGCAATGGATACCATCAGCCCCAGCATTTT. This translates into CASNGYHQPQHF. The variable domain in full, with the rest retrieved from reference TRBV28 and TRBJ1-5, is DVKVTQSSRYLVKRTGEKVFLECVQDMDHENMFWYRQDPGLGLRLIYFSYDVKMKEKGDIPEGYSVSREKKERFSLILESASTNQTSMYLCASNGYHQPQHFGDGTRLSIL.